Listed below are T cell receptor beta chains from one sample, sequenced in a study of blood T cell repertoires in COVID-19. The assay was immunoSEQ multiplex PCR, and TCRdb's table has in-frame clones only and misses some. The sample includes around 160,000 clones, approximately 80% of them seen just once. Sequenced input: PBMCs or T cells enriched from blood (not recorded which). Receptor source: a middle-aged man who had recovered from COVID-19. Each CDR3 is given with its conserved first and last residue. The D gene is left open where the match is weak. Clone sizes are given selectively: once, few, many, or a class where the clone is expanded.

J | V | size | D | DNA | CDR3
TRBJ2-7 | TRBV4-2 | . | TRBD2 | TGTGCCAGCAGCCAAGAAACGGGAGGGCCAGGAGAGCAGTACTTC | CASSQETGGPGEQYF
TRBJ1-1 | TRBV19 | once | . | TGTGCCAGTAGTATAGGACCAGGGGTTACTGAAGCTTTCTTT | CASSIGPGVTEAFF
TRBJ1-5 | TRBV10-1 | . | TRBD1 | TGCGCCAGCATTAGGACAGGGGAGGCTCAGCCCCAGCATTTT | CASIRTGEAQPQHF
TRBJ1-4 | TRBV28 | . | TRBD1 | TGTGCCAGCAGTTCAGGAGACAGGGCGAATAATGAAAAACTGTTTTTT | CASSSGDRANNEKLFF
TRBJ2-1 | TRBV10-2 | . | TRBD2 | TGCGCCAGTGGAATACTAGCGGGAGAATATGAGCAGTTCTTC | CASGILAGEYEQFF
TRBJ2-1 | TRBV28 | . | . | TGTGCCAGCAGTCCCCTCATAGCCCCCCGGTATACTGAGCAGTTCTTC | CASSPLIAPRYTEQFF
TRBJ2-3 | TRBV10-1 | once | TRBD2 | TGCGCCAGCAGTCGTAGCGGGAAGTCAGATACGCAGTATTTT | CASSRSGKSDTQYF
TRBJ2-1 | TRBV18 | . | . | TGTGCCAGCTCACCACCGGGCCCTAGCGCCAATGAGCAGTTCTTC | CASSPPGPSANEQFF
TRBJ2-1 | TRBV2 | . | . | TGTGCCAGCAGTGACGGGGACAACAATGAGCAGTTCTTC | CASSDGDNNEQFF
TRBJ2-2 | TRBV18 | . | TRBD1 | TGTGCCAGCTCCCCGGACAGGGCGGACACCGGGGAGCTGTTTTTT | CASSPDRADTGELFF
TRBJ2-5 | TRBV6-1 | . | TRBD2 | TGTGCCAGCAGTGCATCTTCAGCGGGACGAGTTGGTGGGTCCCAAGAGACCCAGTACTTC | CASSASSAGRVGGSQETQYF
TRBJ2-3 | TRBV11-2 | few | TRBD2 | TGTGCCAGCAGCTTCATTAGCGGGAGGGACCAAGATACGCAGTATTTT | CASSFISGRDQDTQYF
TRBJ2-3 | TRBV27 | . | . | TGTGCCAGCAGGGGCGACGGGACACCCGTTAGCACAGATACGCAGTATTTT | CASRGDGTPVSTDTQYF
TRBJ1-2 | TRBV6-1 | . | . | TGTGCCAGCAGTGACCTATCCAGGGGCTACTATGGCTACACCTTC | CASSDLSRGYYGYTF
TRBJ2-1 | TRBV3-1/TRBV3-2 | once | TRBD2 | TGTGCCAGCAGCCAAGATCCGGGACTAGCGGGAAGACAGTTCTTC | CASSQDPGLAGRQFF
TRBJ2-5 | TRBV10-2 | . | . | TGCGCCAGCAGTGAGGAGCGGGTGGGGACCCAGTACTTC | CASSEERVGTQYF
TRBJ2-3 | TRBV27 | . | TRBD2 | TGTGCCAGCAGTTTCTCAGCTAGCGGGGGGGCCATCGGCACAGATACGCAGTATTTT | CASSFSASGGAIGTDTQYF
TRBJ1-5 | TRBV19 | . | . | TGTGCCAGTAGAAGAGTCAATCAGCCCCAGCATTTT | CASRRVNQPQHF
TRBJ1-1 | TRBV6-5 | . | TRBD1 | TGTGCCAGCAGTATACAGGGGAGTGGCACTGAAGCTTTCTTT | CASSIQGSGTEAFF
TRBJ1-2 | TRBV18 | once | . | TGTGCCAGCTCGCTGGACTTGGACCCGGGGAATGGCTACACCTTC | CASSLDLDPGNGYTF
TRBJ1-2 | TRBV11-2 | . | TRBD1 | TGTGCCAGCAGCTTGGGGACAGGGGGCGACCGGAACTATGGCTACACCTTC | CASSLGTGGDRNYGYTF
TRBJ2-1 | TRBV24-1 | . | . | TGTGCCACCAGTGCCTCCCCCCCTAGCTTGGTTGGGAATGAGCAGTTCTTC | CATSASPPSLVGNEQFF
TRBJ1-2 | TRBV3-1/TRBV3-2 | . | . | TGTGCCAGCAGCCAAGATCTAGTAGGGGCAAGGGGCTACACCTTC | CASSQDLVGARGYTF
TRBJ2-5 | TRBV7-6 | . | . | TGTGCCAGCAGGTCGGACTCAGAGACCCAGTACTTC | CASRSDSETQYF
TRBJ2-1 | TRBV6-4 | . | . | TGTGCCAGCAGTGAGGGGCGCGATGCCAATTCCGGAGAGCAGTTCTTC | CASSEGRDANSGEQFF
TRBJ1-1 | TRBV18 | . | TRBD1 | TGTGCCAGCTCACCGGACAGGACTATGAACACTGAAGCTTTCTTT | CASSPDRTMNTEAFF
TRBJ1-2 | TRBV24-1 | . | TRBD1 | TGTGCCACCAGTGATTTCGACAGGGTCTATGGCTACACCTTC | CATSDFDRVYGYTF
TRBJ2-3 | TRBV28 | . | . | TGTGCCAGCACTCAAGGAGGGACAGATACGCAGTATTTT | CASTQGGTDTQYF
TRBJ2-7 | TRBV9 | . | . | TGTGCCAGCAGCCCAGATTATTACGAGCAGTACTTC | CASSPDYYEQYF
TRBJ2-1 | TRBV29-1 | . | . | TGCAGCGTGCGGGTCGGGACAACTACGAGTGAGCAGTTCTTC | CSVRVGTTTSEQFF
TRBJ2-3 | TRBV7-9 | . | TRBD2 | TGTGCCAGCAGCTCCCAGCGGGGGAACACAGATACGCAGTATTTT | CASSSQRGNTDTQYF
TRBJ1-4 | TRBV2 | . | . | . | CASILGPYNEKLFF
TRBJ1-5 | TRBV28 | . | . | TGTGCCAGCAGTTTCGAGGGCTCCAATCAGCCCCAGCATTTT | CASSFEGSNQPQHF
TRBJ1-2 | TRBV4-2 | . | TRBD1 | TGTGCCAGCAGCCAAGAGCTGGGGGCAGGGGGCAGTGGCTACACCTTC | CASSQELGAGGSGYTF
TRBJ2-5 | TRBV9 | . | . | TGTGCCAGCAGCGTACAGACAGGAGATCAAGAGACCCAGTACTTC | CASSVQTGDQETQYF
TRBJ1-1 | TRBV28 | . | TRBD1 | TGTGCCAGCAGAATATTGGGACAGTCAGCTGAAGCTTTCTTT | CASRILGQSAEAFF
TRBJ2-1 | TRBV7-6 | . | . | TGTGCCAGCAGCCCATCGGGAGCCCCCGGTGAGCAGTTCTTC | CASSPSGAPGEQFF
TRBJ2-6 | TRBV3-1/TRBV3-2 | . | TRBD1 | TGTGCCAGCAGGGGACAGAATTCCGGGGCCAACGTCCTGACTTTC | CASRGQNSGANVLTF
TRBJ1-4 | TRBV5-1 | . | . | TGCGCCAGCAGCTTGGCCAATTTGGGGGCTGAAAAACTGTTTTTT | CASSLANLGAEKLFF
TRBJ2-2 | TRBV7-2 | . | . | TGTGCCAGCAGCTTGGTCGGGGCAATGGGGGGCACCGGGGAGCTGTTTTTT | CASSLVGAMGGTGELFF
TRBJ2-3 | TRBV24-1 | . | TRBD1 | TGTGCCACCAGTGACTCTAGGGGACAGCGCACAGATACGCAGTATTTT | CATSDSRGQRTDTQYF
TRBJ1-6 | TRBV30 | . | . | TGTGCCTGGGGGGCCTCCACGGGTTCACCCCTCCACTTT | CAWGASTGSPLHF
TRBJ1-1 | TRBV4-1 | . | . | TGCGCCAGCAGCCAAGATACGGGGTCTGCGGCTTTCTTT | CASSQDTGSAAFF
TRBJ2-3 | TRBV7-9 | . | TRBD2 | TGTGCCAGCAGCCAAGCGGGGTCTAGCACAGATACGCAGTATTTT | CASSQAGSSTDTQYF
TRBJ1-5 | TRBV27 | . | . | TGTGCCAGCAGCGGGGGGACGGCGAGCAATCAGCCCCAGCATTTT | CASSGGTASNQPQHF
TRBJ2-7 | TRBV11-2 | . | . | TGTGCCAGCAGCTTAGTTCCGCCAGGGCTCTCGTACGAGCAGTACTTC | CASSLVPPGLSYEQYF
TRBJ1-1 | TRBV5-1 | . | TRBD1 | TGCGCCAGCAGCTTACAGGGGGCGGGCACTGAAGCTTTCTTT | CASSLQGAGTEAFF
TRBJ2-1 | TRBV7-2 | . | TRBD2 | TGTGCCAGCAGCTCGACTAGCGGGAGGGCCGTCAATGAGCAGTTCTTC | CASSSTSGRAVNEQFF
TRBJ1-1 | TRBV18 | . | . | TGTGCCAGCTCAACTACCGAGGACACTGAAGCTTTCTTT | CASSTTEDTEAFF
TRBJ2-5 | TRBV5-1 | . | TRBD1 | TGCGCCAGCAGCACAGGGGAGCAAGAGACCCAGTACTTC | CASSTGEQETQYF
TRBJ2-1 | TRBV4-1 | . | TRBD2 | TGCGCCAGCAGCTTTTCCGGACTAGCGGGAGCCAATGAGCAGTTCTTC | CASSFSGLAGANEQFF
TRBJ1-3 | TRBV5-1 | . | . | TGCGCCAGCAGCTACGAAGGAGCAGGGTCCCGCTCTGGAAACACCATATATTTT | CASSYEGAGSRSGNTIYF
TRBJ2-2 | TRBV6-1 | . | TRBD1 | TGTGCCAGCAGTGAAGCGCCTAGGACAGGGAGGCTAGGGGACACCGGGGAGCTGTTTTTT | CASSEAPRTGRLGDTGELFF
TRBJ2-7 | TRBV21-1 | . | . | TGTGCCAGCAAGTTAACGGGGGGCCTCTACTCCTACGAGCAGTACTTC | CASKLTGGLYSYEQYF
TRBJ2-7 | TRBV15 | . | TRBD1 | TGTGCCACCAGCAGGGGACAGGGCTGGGACGAGCAGTACTTC | CATSRGQGWDEQYF